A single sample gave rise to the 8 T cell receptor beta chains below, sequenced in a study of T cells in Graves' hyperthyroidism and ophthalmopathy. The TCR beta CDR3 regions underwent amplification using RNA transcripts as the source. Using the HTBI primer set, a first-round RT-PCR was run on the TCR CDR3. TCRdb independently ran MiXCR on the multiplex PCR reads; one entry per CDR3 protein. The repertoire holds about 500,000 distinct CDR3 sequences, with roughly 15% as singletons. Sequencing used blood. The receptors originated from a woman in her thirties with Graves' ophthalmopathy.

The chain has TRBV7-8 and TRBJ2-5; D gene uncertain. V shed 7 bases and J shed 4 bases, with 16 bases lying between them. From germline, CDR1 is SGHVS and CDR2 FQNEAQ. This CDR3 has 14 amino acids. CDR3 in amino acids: CASTRAPLGETQYF. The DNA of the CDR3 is TGTGCCAGCACCCGGGCCCCTCTGGGAGAGACCCAGTACTTC.

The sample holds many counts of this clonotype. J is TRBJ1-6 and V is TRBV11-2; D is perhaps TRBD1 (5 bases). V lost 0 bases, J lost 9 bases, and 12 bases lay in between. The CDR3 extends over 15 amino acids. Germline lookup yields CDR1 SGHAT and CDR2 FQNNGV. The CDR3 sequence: CASSLDPSGLSPLHF. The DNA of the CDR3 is TGTGCCAGCAGCTTAGACCCCTCGGGGCTTTCACCCCTCCACTTT. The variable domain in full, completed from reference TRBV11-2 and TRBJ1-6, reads EAGVAQSPRYKIIEKRQSVAFWCNPISGHATLYWYQQILGQGPKLLIQFQNNGVVDDSQLPKDRFSAERLKGVDSTLKIQPAKLEDSAVYLCASSLDPSGLSPLHFGNGTRLTVT.

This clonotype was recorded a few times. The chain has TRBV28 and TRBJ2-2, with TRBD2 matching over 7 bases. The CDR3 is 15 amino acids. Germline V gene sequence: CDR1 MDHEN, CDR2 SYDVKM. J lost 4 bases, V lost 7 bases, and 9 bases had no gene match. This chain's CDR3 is CASTSVGRGTGELFF. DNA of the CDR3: TGTGCCAGCACCTCGGTGGGGAGGGGCACCGGGGAGCTGTTTTTT.

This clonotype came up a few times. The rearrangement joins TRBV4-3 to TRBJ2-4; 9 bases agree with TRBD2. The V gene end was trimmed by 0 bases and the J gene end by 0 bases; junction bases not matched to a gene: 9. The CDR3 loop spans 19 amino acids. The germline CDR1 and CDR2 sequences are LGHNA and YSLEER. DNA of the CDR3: TGCGCCAGCAGCCAAGATCTCGGAGCGGGAGGACTAGCCAAAAACATTCAGTACTTC. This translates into CASSQDLGAGGLAKNIQYF.

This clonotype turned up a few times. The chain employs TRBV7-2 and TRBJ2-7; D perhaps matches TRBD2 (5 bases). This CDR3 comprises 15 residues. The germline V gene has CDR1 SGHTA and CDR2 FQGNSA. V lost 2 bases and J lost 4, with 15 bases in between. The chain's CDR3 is CASSLSPVPGYEQYF. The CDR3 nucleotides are TGTGCCAGCAGCTTAAGCCCCGTTCCGGGGTACGAGCAGTACTTC.

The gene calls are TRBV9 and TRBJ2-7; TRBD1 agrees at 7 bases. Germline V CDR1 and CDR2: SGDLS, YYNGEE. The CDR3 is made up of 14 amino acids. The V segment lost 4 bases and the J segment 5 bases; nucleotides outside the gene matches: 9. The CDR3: CASSPWDRGNEQYF. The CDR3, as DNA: TGTGCCAGCAGCCCCTGGGACAGAGGAAACGAGCAGTACTTC.

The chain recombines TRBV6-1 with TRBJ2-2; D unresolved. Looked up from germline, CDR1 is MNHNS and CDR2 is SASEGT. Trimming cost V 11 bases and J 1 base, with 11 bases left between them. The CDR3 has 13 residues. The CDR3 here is CALAERNTGELFF. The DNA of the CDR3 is TGTGCCCTTGCCGAGCGGAACACCGGGGAGCTGTTTTTT.

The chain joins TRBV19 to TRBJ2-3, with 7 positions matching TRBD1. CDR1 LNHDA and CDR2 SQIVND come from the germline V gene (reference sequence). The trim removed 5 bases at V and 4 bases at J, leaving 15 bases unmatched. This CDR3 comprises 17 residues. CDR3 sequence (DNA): TGTGCCAGTAGTCCATTGAGGGACAGAGTCAGGCCAGATACGCAGTATTTT. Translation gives CASSPLRDRVRPDTQYF.